What follows are 26 T cell receptor beta chains derived from one specimen sequenced in a study of early T cells in non-severe SARS-CoV-2 infection. MiXCR, run by TCRdb on the 5' RACE reads, gives a single entry per CDR3 protein. The sample shows around 44,000 distinct CDR3 sequences, approximately 8.1% of them seen only once. The specimen was whole blood. These receptors originate from an adult who was a healthcare worker with PCR-confirmed SARS-CoV-2 infection or an uninfected control (not recorded which).

This clonotype was counted at least ten times. The chain employs TRBV28 and TRBJ1-2; D not certain. Germline V gene data show CDR1 as MDHEN and CDR2 as SYDVKM. This CDR3 comprises 13 residues. Trimming cost V 7 bases and J 0 bases, with 9 bases left between them. The CDR3, as DNA: TGTGCCAGCAACTGGGAGGCTAACTATGGCTACACCTTC. This encodes CASNWEANYGYTF.

This clonotype was detected ten times or more. V and J are TRBV19 and TRBJ1-2, with no clear D. Germline V lookup: CDR1 LNHDA, CDR2 SQIVND (reference sequence). This CDR3 contains 13 residues. The V and J ends lost 0 bases and 7 bases respectively, with 9 bases between them. The CDR3: CASSIDRLGGYTF. CDR3 nucleotides: TGTGCCAGTAGTATAGATCGGTTGGGTGGCTACACCTTC.

This clonotype came up many times. This chain connects TRBV11-2 to TRBJ2-1, with D maybe TRBD1 (5 bases). The CDR3 spans 15 residues. CDR1 is SGHAT and CDR2 is FQNNGV in the germline V gene. V lost 1 base and J lost 7, with 14 bases in between. CDR3 sequence reads: CASSLAAGLGNEQFF. CDR3 bases: TGTGCCAGCAGCTTAGCAGCAGGGCTAGGAAATGAGCAGTTCTTC. Full variable domain (missing parts from reference TRBV11-2 and TRBJ2-1): EAGVAQSPRYKIIEKRQSVAFWCNPISGHATLYWYQQILGQGPKLLIQFQNNGVVDDSQLPKDRFSAERLKGVDSTLKIQPAKLEDSAVYLCASSLAAGLGNEQFFGPGTRLTVL.

The rearrangement joins TRBV28 to TRBJ2-7; the D is unclear. There are 12 residues in the CDR3. V lost 7 bases and J lost 3, with 10 bases in between. CDR1 is MDHEN and CDR2 is SYDVKM in the germline V gene. CDR3 in DNA: TGTGCCAGCAATCCCCCGGGCTACGAGCAGTACTTC. Its protein is CASNPPGYEQYF.

This clonotype was counted many times. The CDR3: CASRPGLASDTQYF. The DNA for the CDR3 is TGCGCCAGCCGGCCGGGACTAGCGTCCGATACGCAGTATTTT. The V call is TRBV10-1, the J call TRBJ2-3; TRBD2 matches at 10 bases. V was pared by 8 bases and J by 6 bases, with 8 bases of the junction left unmatched. Germline values: CDR1 WNHNN, CDR2 SYGVQD (reference sequence). The CDR3 runs 14 residues.

This clonotype was seen ten or more times. CDR3 protein: CASSEDSFSYNSPLHF. The DNA for the CDR3 is TGCGCCAGCAGTGAAGACAGTTTCTCCTATAATTCACCCCTCCACTTT. V usage is TRBV10-2 and J usage is TRBJ1-6; weak D call: TRBD1 (5 bases). CDR3 length equals 16 residues. The germline CDR1 and CDR2 sequences are WSHSY and SAAADI. V was cut by 3 bases and J by 0 bases, with 9 bases left in between.

This clonotype was seen many times. The chain uses TRBV19 and TRBJ2-1; 10 bases are a match to TRBD1. This CDR3 is built from 14 residues. Germline V gene lookup returns CDR1 LNHDA and CDR2 SQIVND (reference sequence). The ends lost 1 base at V and 8 bases at J; junction bases unmatched: 2. CDR3 sequence (DNA): TGTGCCAGTAGTATAGGACAGGGGGCCTATGAGCAGTTCTTC. Translating gives CASSIGQGAYEQFF.

This clonotype was seen a handful of times. The CDR3 is CSARDPTPGQGITDTQYF. In DNA, the CDR3 is TGCAGTGCTAGAGATCCTACCCCGGGACAGGGGATTACAGATACGCAGTATTTT. The chain has TRBV20-1 and TRBJ2-3; TRBD1 matches 10 bases. The CDR3 extends over 18 amino acids. The ends lost 0 bases at V and 3 bases at J; junction bases unmatched: 12. The V gene's germline CDR1 is DFQATT and CDR2 SNEGSKA (reference sequence).

This clonotype was detected many times. The genes are TRBV4-2 and TRBJ1-3, with 7 bases identical to TRBD1. V was clipped by 2 bases and J by 6 bases; unmatched bases: 4. In germline, CDR1 is LGHNA, CDR2 YNFKEQ. This CDR3 region has 14 residues. As DNA, the CDR3 is TGTGCCAGCAGCCAATATGGGACAGAAAACACCATATATTTT. This translates into CASSQYGTENTIYF.

This chain links TRBV6-1 with TRBJ1-5; D gene unclear. CDR1 MNHNS and CDR2 SASEGT come from the germline V gene. The CDR3 runs 12 residues. V gave up 2 bases and J gave up 4 bases, with 3 bases separating them. Written as DNA, the CDR3 is TGTGCCAGCAGTGAAAGGAATCAGCCCCAGCATTTT. Its translation is CASSERNQPQHF.

This clonotype was seen at least ten times. The gene calls are TRBV12-3 or TRBV12-4 and TRBJ2-7, with TRBD1 matching over 10 bases. The V gene end was trimmed by 5 bases and the J gene end by 5 bases; junction bases not matched to a gene: 6. The CDR3 is 14 residues long. The CDR3 DNA sequence: TGTGCCAGCAGTACCGGACAGGGGGACCACGAGCAGTACTTC. Translation gives CASSTGQGDHEQYF.

The V gene is TRBV12-3 or TRBV12-4, the J gene TRBJ2-5; D might be TRBD1 or TRBD2, each matching 5 bases. V lost 5 bases, J lost 1 base, and 14 bases lay in between. CDR3 size: 15 residues. CDR3 region: CASSIRDGIQETQYF. Here the CDR3 DNA reads TGTGCCAGCAGTATCCGGGACGGAATCCAAGAGACCCAGTACTTC.

This clonotype was seen a single time. The rearrangement uses TRBV7-2 and TRBJ2-3; unclear D gene. The germline CDR1 and CDR2 sequences are SGHTA and FQGNSA. This CDR3 has 13 amino acids. Trimming removed 1 base from V and 7 bases from J, with 9 bases in between. For the CDR3, the DNA is TGTGCCAGCAGCTTAGAGCCCCGCTATACGCAGTATTTT. Its protein is CASSLEPRYTQYF.

Many counts were recorded for this clonotype. This chain uses TRBV29-1 with TRBJ2-2; D unresolved. The CDR3 length is 14 residues. CDR1 SQVTM and CDR2 ANQGSEA come from the germline V gene. Trimming stripped 6 bases from V and 1 base from J, with 12 bases between. In DNA form, the CDR3 reads TGCAGCGTCCAGACATGGCTGAACACCGGGGAGCTGTTTTTT. Translated, it gives CSVQTWLNTGELFF.

CDR3 protein: CASSQTGSDTQYF. The CDR3 DNA reads TGTGCCAGCAGCCAGACAGGGTCCGATACGCAGTATTTT. The rearrangement uses TRBV6-5 and TRBJ2-3, with 7 bases aligning to TRBD1. CDR3 size: 13 residues. V was clipped by 6 bases and J by 6 bases; unmatched bases: 6. The germline V gene has CDR1 MNHEY and CDR2 SVGAGI.

At least ten counts were recorded for this clonotype. J is TRBJ1-6 and V is TRBV6-5; 7 bases line up with TRBD1. The germline V gene has CDR1 MNHEY and CDR2 SVGAGI. The J segment lost 9 bases and the V segment lost 6 bases, leaving 11 bases of the junction unmatched. This CDR3 spans 15 amino acids. The DNA for the CDR3 is TGTGCCAGCAGGCTACTCCAGGACAGGAGTTCACCCCTCCACTTT. It translates to CASRLLQDRSSPLHF.

This clonotype has a count of ten or more. In nucleotides, the CDR3 is TGTGCCAGCAGCCAAGAATCAAGCACAGTAAAAAAAAACATTCAGTACTTC. Its translation: CASSQESSTVKKNIQYF. The rearrangement joins TRBV3-1 to TRBJ2-4; no clear D. Germline values: CDR1 LGHDT, CDR2 YNNKEL (reference sequence). The germline V and J ends were trimmed by 0 bases and 4 bases, with 16 bases remaining between them. The CDR3 length is 17 residues.

Many counts were recorded for this clonotype. This chain uses TRBV28 with TRBJ2-2; unclear D gene. CDR3 length equals 15 residues. V was shortened by 0 bases and J by 2 bases, with 7 bases between the two germline ends. Germline V CDR1 and CDR2: MDHEN, SYDVKM. As DNA, the CDR3 is TGTGCCAGCAGTTTATGGGGGTCTAACACCGGGGAGCTGTTTTTT. As protein: CASSLWGSNTGELFF.

There are many counts of this clonotype. This chain joins TRBV7-3 and TRBJ1-5; D call uncertain. The V gene lost 1 base and the J gene lost 0 bases, with 7 bases spanning the gap. The germline V gene has CDR1 SGHTA and CDR2 FQGTGA. CDR3 length: 15 amino acids. CDR3 loop: CASSLNGNSNQPQHF. CDR3 sequence (DNA): TGTGCCAGCAGCTTAAACGGGAATAGCAATCAGCCCCAGCATTTT.

The V and J genes are TRBV6-6 and TRBJ1-5; 11 bases are shared with TRBD1. Germline CDR1 is MNHNY and CDR2 is SVGAGI (reference sequence). CDR3 length: 17 residues. The junction had 6 bases not matched to a gene; V was cut back by 5 bases and J by 0 bases. The CDR3: CASSGTGGGDSNQPQHF. In DNA form, the CDR3 reads TGTGCCAGCAGTGGGACAGGGGGGGGAGATAGCAATCAGCCCCAGCATTTT.

This clonotype was seen a few times. The V gene is TRBV28, the J gene TRBJ1-2, with TRBD1 matching over 7 bases. The junction had 9 bases not matched to a gene; V was cut back by 3 bases and J by 8 bases. CDR3 length: 14 residues. The germline CDR1 and CDR2 sequences are MDHEN and SYDVKM. CDR3 nucleotide sequence: TGTGCCAGCAGTTTGGGCGACAGGGTAGGCGGCTACACCTTC. This translates into CASSLGDRVGGYTF.

V is TRBV7-3 and J is TRBJ2-3, with 10 bases identical to TRBD2. The CDR3 runs 16 residues. Losses at the gene ends were 5 bases for V and 0 bases for J; bases not matched to a gene: 5. Looked up from germline, CDR1 is SGHTA and CDR2 is FQGTGA. CDR3 region: CASSRSGGISTDTQYF. DNA for the CDR3: TGTGCCAGCAGCCGTAGCGGGGGGATTAGCACAGATACGCAGTATTTT.

This clonotype was observed at least ten times. This rearrangement joins TRBV18 to TRBJ2-1; TRBD1 matches at 10 bases. CDR1 KGHSH and CDR2 LQKENI come from the germline V gene. V lost 3 bases to trimming and J lost 7 bases; unmatched junction nucleotides: 3. The CDR3 sequence is 14 residues long. This chain's CDR3 is CASSPGTGANEQFF. The CDR3 region has the DNA TGTGCCAGCTCACCCGGGACAGGGGCGAATGAGCAGTTCTTC.

This clonotype has more than one count but fewer than ten. V and J are TRBV21-1 and TRBJ1-5. TRBV21-1 is labeled a pseudogene. This CDR3 has 19 amino acids. The CDR3 coding sequence is TGTGCCAGCAGCAAAGTAGGCTTGATAGTTCCAAATTCCAATCAGCCCCAGCATTTT. It specifies CASSKVGLIVPNSNQPQHF.

This clonotype has at least ten counts. The J gene is TRBJ1-6, the V gene TRBV3-1; possible D gene TRBD1, 6 bases. This CDR3 is built from 17 residues. V shed 0 bases and J shed 1 base, with 10 bases lying between them. Germline CDR1 and CDR2: LGHDT and YNNKEL (reference sequence). The CDR3: CASSQEGGRSYNSPLHF. The CDR3 region has the DNA TGTGCCAGCAGCCAAGAAGGGGGGAGGTCCTATAATTCACCCCTCCACTTT.

This clonotype was seen a few times. The chain couples TRBV12-3 or TRBV12-4 to TRBJ2-3, with D unclear. Trimming took 6 bases from V and 5 from J, leaving 6 bases between them. The CDR3 has 11 amino acids. The CDR3 DNA reads TGTGCCAGCAGCCGTCTAGATACGCAGTATTTT. This codes for CASSRLDTQYF.